The text below deals with one T cell receptor beta chain. Every individual TCR cDNA molecule carried its own unique molecular identifier, which allowed correction of PCR and sequencing errors. TCRdb ran MiXCR on the 5' RACE reads and lists one entry per CDR3 protein. The profile covers tens of thousands of distinct CDR3 sequences, with around 6.7% appearing a single time and 35% taken by the ten largest. This sample was taken from a study of spatial heterogeneity in lung cancer. Whole-study context: Consistently, beta-chain sequences turned up in larger numbers than alpha-chain sequences did.

This sample's time point: blood at routine non-recurrence follow-up after resection. From tumor, nontumor lung or frozen PBMC, whole RNA was taken unsorted for sequencing. The sequencing used PBMCs, collected at follow-up. This clonotype originated in a female donor with early-stage non-small cell lung cancer.

DNA for the CDR3: TGTGCCAGTAGTATAATCGGAAACAACATCATGGGTCAGCCCCAGCATTTT. Amino acids: CASSIIGNNIMGQPQHF. The chain recombines TRBV19 with TRBJ1-5; no definite D call. The V end lost 2 bases, the J end lost 6 bases, and 20 bases lay between the germline ends. Germline CDR1 reads LNHDA; CDR2 reads SQIVND (reference sequence). The CDR3 is 17 amino acids.